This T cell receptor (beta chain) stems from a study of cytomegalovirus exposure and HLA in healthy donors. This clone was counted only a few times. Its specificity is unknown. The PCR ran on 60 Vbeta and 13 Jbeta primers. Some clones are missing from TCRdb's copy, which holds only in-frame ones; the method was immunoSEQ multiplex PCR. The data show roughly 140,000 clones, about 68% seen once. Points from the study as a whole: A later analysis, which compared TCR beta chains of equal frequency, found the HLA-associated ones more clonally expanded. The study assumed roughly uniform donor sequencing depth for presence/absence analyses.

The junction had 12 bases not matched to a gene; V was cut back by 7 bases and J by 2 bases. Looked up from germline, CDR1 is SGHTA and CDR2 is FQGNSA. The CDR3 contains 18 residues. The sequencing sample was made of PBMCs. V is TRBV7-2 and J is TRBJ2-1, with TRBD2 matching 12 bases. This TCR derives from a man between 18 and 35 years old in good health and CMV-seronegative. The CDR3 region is CASNTRLAGGMAYNEQFF. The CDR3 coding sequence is TGTGCCAGCAACACGAGGCTAGCGGGGGGGATGGCCTACAATGAGCAGTTCTTC.